A selection of T cell receptor beta chains follows, all from one sample in a study of TIL therapy for anti-PD-1-resistant metastatic lung cancer. TCRdb keeps only in-frame clones here, not all; method: immunoSEQ multiplex PCR. The sample lists some 13,000 clones; approximately 66% were seen once. Material: tumor tissue, obtained at baseline. These receptors were obtained from a woman aged 30 to 85 with non-small cell lung cancer. The conserved cysteine and the conserved F or W are not part of the CDR3 here. The D gene is left open where the match is weak.

J gene,D gene,V gene,CDR3 protein
TRBJ2-7,TRBD1,TRBV28,ASNTWTGPRNEQY
TRBJ2-7,TRBD1,TRBV2,ASNLPDRVYEQY
TRBJ2-1,-,TRBV2,ASVVDRINNEQF
TRBJ1-4,-,TRBV6-6,ASSYPLQVEKLF
TRBJ2-3,-,TRBV29-1,SVELGQSTDTQY
TRBJ2-5,TRBD1,TRBV5-1,ASSLGTDQETQY
TRBJ2-5,-,TRBV10-2,ASGKVDETQY
TRBJ2-7,-,TRBV7-9,ASSLSGAEQY
TRBJ1-4,-,TRBV5-4,ASSLRGGNEKLF
TRBJ1-2,TRBD1,TRBV7-2,ASKGPGQGDGYT
TRBJ1-6,-,TRBV5-6,ASSLAGGSDSPLH
TRBJ2-7,TRBD1,TRBV19,ASRHRGQGYEQY
TRBJ2-2,-,TRBV5-5,ASSLIATGELF
TRBJ1-4,-,TRBV7-8,ASSPRTASNEKLF
TRBJ2-1,TRBD1,TRBV10-3,AISESKGQGLGADEQF
TRBJ2-7,-,TRBV10-3,AISDYGDEQY
TRBJ2-7,TRBD2,TRBV28,ASSFPPWGLAGVYEQY
TRBJ1-2,TRBD1,TRBV6-6,AAADPPGQDNYGYT
TRBJ1-2,-,TRBV6-5,ASSTTVGYT
TRBJ1-1,-,TRBV7-5,ASSPLGGSTEAF
TRBJ2-2,-,TRBV28,ASTPNPRELF
TRBJ2-6,-,TRBV6-5,ASSYSPNRLLT
TRBJ1-2,TRBD1,TRBV14,ASSRGTGVYGYT
TRBJ2-7,-,TRBV28,ASSSREVFYEQY
TRBJ1-5,-,TRBV13,ASSLKGSLEPQH
TRBJ1-4,-,TRBV6-1,ASSQGINEKLF
TRBJ2-3,TRBD2,TRBV9,ASSARGGFTDTQY
TRBJ2-1,TRBD2,TRBV10-3,AISEPPSGGGGGNEQF
TRBJ2-7,TRBD2,TRBV7-6,ASSLVLAGGLYEQY
TRBJ1-1,TRBD1,TRBV4-2,ASSQAWTGDNTEAF
TRBJ1-1,-,TRBV6-1,ASSDQLGGTEAF
TRBJ1-2,-,TRBV5-1,ASSLGPSRDYGYT
TRBJ2-7,-,TRBV11-2,ASSQEDTPYEQY
TRBJ1-2,TRBD1,TRBV7-9,ASSPPTGDYGYT
TRBJ2-5,-,TRBV29-1,SARPAVIQETQY
TRBJ1-5,-,TRBV6-5,ASRPGQYSNQPQH
TRBJ2-2,TRBD1,TRBV10-1,ASMDRGDTGELF
TRBJ1-5,TRBD1,TRBV7-8,ASSPRTGLSNQPQH
TRBJ2-2,-,TRBV6-6,ASSSHGQTGELF
TRBJ2-1,-,TRBV19,ASGRALYNEQF
TRBJ2-1,TRBD2,TRBV5-4,ASSLGRGGYNEQF
TRBJ2-4,-,TRBV19,ATQPLDRGAAKNIQY
TRBJ2-4,-,TRBV27,ASSRGESWAKNIQY
TRBJ2-1,TRBD2,TRBV7-9,ASSYGLAGGLYNEQF
TRBJ2-1,-,TRBV6-4,ASASAGGSYNEQF
TRBJ2-5,-,TRBV30,AWSFTGFGETQY
TRBJ2-2,TRBD1,TRBV18,ASSPAKDRGIVGELF
TRBJ2-3,-,TRBV11-3,ASSAPSPGATQY
TRBJ2-7,-,TRBV6-5,ASRRDGTYEQY
TRBJ1-3,-,TRBV5-6,ASSPRGTSDTIY